These 21 T cell receptor beta chains share one sample of origin, sequenced in a study of early T cells in non-severe SARS-CoV-2 infection. TCRdb re-called the 5' RACE reads with MiXCR, one entry per CDR3 protein. This table has tens of thousands of distinct CDR3 sequences, 10% to 15% appearing once. The sample taken for sequencing was whole blood. These receptor sequences come from an adult who was a healthcare worker with PCR-confirmed SARS-CoV-2 infection or an uninfected control (not recorded which).

This clonotype was seen repeatedly, ten times or more. The rearrangement joins TRBV28 to TRBJ1-5, with a tentative D call TRBD1 (6 bases). The germline V gene encodes CDR1 MDHEN and CDR2 SYDVKM. There are 14 residues in the CDR3. V lost 6 bases and J lost 0, with 9 bases in between. The chain's CDR3 is CASSQGYSNQPQHF. CDR3 sequence (DNA): TGTGCCAGCAGCCAGGGGTATAGCAATCAGCCCCAGCATTTT.

The gene calls are TRBV18 and TRBJ1-2; 8 nucleotides agree with TRBD1. Germline-derived CDR1 and CDR2 are KGHSH and LQKENI. V lost 3 bases and J lost 2; bases outside the gene matches: 2. The CDR3 contains 14 residues. The CDR3 region is CASSPSGGNYGYTF. DNA for the CDR3: TGTGCCAGCTCACCGTCAGGGGGCAACTATGGCTACACCTTC.

This clonotype has a count of ten or more. The chain couples TRBV20-1 to TRBJ2-7, with 9 bases identical to TRBD2. Trimming removed 0 bases from V and 3 bases from J; junction bases left unmatched: 6. Germline CDR1 reads DFQATT; CDR2 reads SNEGSKA (reference sequence). This CDR3 region has 15 residues. For the CDR3, the DNA is TGCAGTGCTAGAGACCGACTAGCGGAAAACTACGAGCAGTACTTC. It encodes CSARDRLAENYEQYF.

Many counts were recorded for this clonotype. This chain links TRBV10-1 with TRBJ2-3; D perhaps matches TRBD2 (5 bases). Germline V gives CDR1 WNHNN, CDR2 SYGVQD (reference sequence). V lost 5 bases to trimming and J lost 4 bases, with 10 bases between them. CDR3 length: 13 residues. The CDR3 sequence is CASSSVGADTQYF. The CDR3 region has the DNA TGCGCCAGCAGTTCTGTCGGGGCAGATACGCAGTATTTT.

This clonotype was picked up a small number of times. The chain carries TRBV24-1 and TRBJ2-3; 10 nucleotides agree with TRBD2. This CDR3 has 17 amino acids. V gave up 9 bases and J gave up 4 bases; unmatched junction bases: 15. Looked up from germline, CDR1 is KGHDR and CDR2 is SFDVKD. The DNA of the CDR3 is TGTGCCACCTCCTCTCCAAAAGCGGGAGGGCCCCCAGATACGCAGTATTTT. This translates into CATSSPKAGGPPDTQYF.

This clonotype was counted only a few times. The V call is TRBV9, the J call TRBJ2-7, with 11 nucleotides matching TRBD2. This CDR3 contains 13 residues. In germline, CDR1 is SGDLS, CDR2 YYNGEE. The junction had 8 bases not matched to a gene; V was cut back by 9 bases and J by 6 bases. This chain's CDR3 is CATATSGSSEQYF. The DNA for the CDR3 is TGTGCCACCGCTACTAGCGGGAGTAGCGAGCAGTACTTC. Full variable domain (missing parts from reference TRBV9 and TRBJ2-7): DSGVTQTPKHLITATGQRVTLRCSPRSGDLSVYWYQQSLDQGLQFLIQYYNGEERAKGNILERFSAQQFPDLHSELNLSSLELGDSALYFCATATSGSSEQYFGPGTRLTVT.

This clonotype was picked up many times. The chain recombines TRBV29-1 with TRBJ1-1, with D uncertain. CDR3 length equals 14 residues. The germline V and J ends were trimmed by 7 bases and 1 base, with 16 bases remaining between them. CDR1 is SQVTM and CDR2 is ANQGSEA in the germline V gene. CDR3 in DNA: TGCAGCGGGCGGCCTCTCTGGCCGAACACTGAAGCTTTCTTT. Amino acids: CSGRPLWPNTEAFF.

This clonotype was observed a handful of times. The V and J genes are TRBV6-1 and TRBJ2-3, with a tentative D call TRBD1 (6 bases). The germline V gene has CDR1 MNHNS and CDR2 SASEGT. The CDR3 length is 11 residues. Trimming took 1 base from V and 10 from J, leaving 6 bases between them. The CDR3 DNA is TGTGCCAGCAGTGAAGAGGGGGCGCAGTATTTT. It encodes CASSEEGAQYF.

This clonotype appeared a few times. This chain links TRBV5-1 with TRBJ2-2, with D tentatively TRBD2 (6 bases). Germline loops: CDR1 SGHRS, CDR2 YFSETQ. Trimming left V 6 bases short and J 4 bases short, with 13 bases between. This CDR3 has 14 residues. CDR3 sequence reads: CASKEGTSTGELFF. In DNA form, the CDR3 reads TGCGCCAGCAAGGAGGGGACGAGCACCGGGGAGCTGTTTTTT.

There are many counts of this clonotype. The chain recombines TRBV6-6 with TRBJ2-7, with TRBD1 identical over 8 bases. V was pared by 7 bases and J by 4 bases, with 12 bases of the junction left unmatched. CDR1 and CDR2 (germline): MNHNY, SVGAGI (reference sequence). The CDR3 is made up of 15 amino acids. The CDR3 spells CASTLATGGSYEQYF. CDR3 nucleotides: TGTGCCAGCACCCTCGCCACAGGGGGATCGTACGAGCAGTACTTC.

This clonotype is termed medium-sized. This rearrangement joins TRBV5-1 to TRBJ2-1, with TRBD1 matching over 7 bases. The V gene's germline CDR1 is SGHRS and CDR2 YFSETQ. CDR3 length: 15 residues. V dropped 4 bases and J dropped 4; count of bases not matched to a gene: 8. The CDR3 sequence is CASSPGQNRYNEQFF. For the CDR3, the DNA is TGCGCCAGCAGCCCGGGACAGAACCGTTACAATGAGCAGTTCTTC.

V usage is TRBV28 and J usage is TRBJ1-1; D is possibly TRBD1 (5 bases). V was trimmed by 5 bases and J by 8 bases, leaving 12 bases between them. Germline V CDR1 and CDR2: MDHEN, SYDVKM. The CDR3 extends over 12 amino acids. CDR3 DNA sequence: TGTGCCAGCAGTCTGGGGGGGAAGGAAGCTTTCTTT. Translating it yields CASSLGGKEAFF.

The table lists this clonotype with a few counts. The genes are TRBV7-8 and TRBJ2-5, with 8 bases matching TRBD2. In germline, CDR1 is SGHVS, CDR2 FQNEAQ. The CDR3 covers 15 residues. J was trimmed by 4 bases and V by 6 bases; bases with no gene match: 10. In DNA form, the CDR3 reads TGTGCCAGCAGAACACTTAGCGGGACGGGAGAGACCCAGTACTTC. Protein sequence: CASRTLSGTGETQYF.

The V call is TRBV4-1, the J call TRBJ2-2, with D uncertain. CDR1 and CDR2 from the germline V gene are MGHRA and YSYEKL. CDR3 length equals 14 residues. V was pared by 7 bases and J by 6 bases, with 15 bases between. The CDR3 DNA reads as TGCGCCAGCATGTTCCGAACTGGGTCCGGGGAGCTGTTTTTT. Its translation: CASMFRTGSGELFF.

This clonotype came up many times. V is TRBV7-9 and J is TRBJ1-4; D gene ambiguous. V was trimmed by 1 base and J by 7 bases, leaving 10 bases between them. The CDR3 spans 14 residues. From germline, CDR1 is SEHNR and CDR2 FQNEAQ (reference sequence). The CDR3 bases are TGTGCCAGCAGCTTAGTAGGTGATGGTGAAAAACTGTTTTTT. This sequence encodes CASSLVGDGEKLFF.

At least ten counts were recorded for this clonotype. This sequence joins TRBV5-1 and TRBJ2-3; D might be TRBD2 (5 bases). The CDR3 runs 13 residues. From germline, CDR1 is SGHRS and CDR2 YFSETQ. Trimming pared 4 bases from V and 6 bases from J, leaving 12 bases between. The CDR3 region is CASSPRSGDTQYF. The CDR3 DNA reads as TGCGCCAGCAGCCCGAGGAGCGGTGATACGCAGTATTTT.

The CDR3 reads CSARPGTANTGELFF. CDR3 DNA: TGCAGTGCTAGACCCGGGACAGCGAACACCGGGGAGCTGTTTTTT. V and J are TRBV20-1 and TRBJ2-2; 7 positions match TRBD1. Germline lookup yields CDR1 DFQATT and CDR2 SNEGSKA (reference sequence). This CDR3 comprises 15 residues. V trimming: 2 bases; J trimming: 0 bases; junction bases outside the gene matches: 3.

For the CDR3, the DNA is TGTGCTCAGGGGGTCGAAAAACTGTTTTTT. Translating gives CAQGVEKLFF. The chain uses TRBV30 and TRBJ1-4, with 7 bases lining up with TRBD1. The CDR3 is 10 residues long. The germline V gene has CDR1 GTSNPN and CDR2 SVGIG (reference sequence).

This clonotype was seen many times. The J gene is TRBJ2-1, the V gene TRBV18; D is possibly TRBD1 (6 bases). Germline CDR1 reads KGHSH; CDR2 reads LQKENI. Trimming stripped 6 bases from V and 5 bases from J, with 14 bases between. This CDR3 comprises 14 residues. The CDR3 DNA reads TGTGCCAGCTCTGTAGTCAGGGGTGACAATGAGCAGTTCTTC. It translates to CASSVVRGDNEQFF.

This clonotype was recorded at least ten times. The chain combines TRBV12-3 or TRBV12-4 with TRBJ2-1, with 13 bases matching TRBD2. CDR3 length equals 18 residues. V lost 4 bases to trimming and J lost 5 bases; unmatched junction nucleotides: 11. The CDR3 bases are TGTGCCAGCAGTTCGCTCTTACCCGGGACTAGCGGGAACAATGAGCAGTTCTTC. It is translated as CASSSLLPGTSGNNEQFF.

The chain employs TRBV20-1 and TRBJ2-3; 9 bases agree with TRBD2. The CDR3 spans 14 residues. V shed 3 bases and J 6 bases; nucleotides not matched to a gene: 7. Germline V gene lookup returns CDR1 DFQATT and CDR2 SNEGSKA (reference sequence). CDR3 sequence (DNA): TGCAGTGCTAGGGATAGCGGGAGAGGGGATACGCAGTATTTT. Its protein product is CSARDSGRGDTQYF.